The 29 T cell receptor beta chains below all came from one sample that was sequenced in a study of blood T cells in healthy people across ages. Using a J-beta primer mix together with a sample-barcoded 5' primer, a second PCR was run for about 7 to 12 cycles. Via MiXCR, TCRdb re-called the 5' RACE reads, giving one row per CDR3 protein. The sample lists more than 800,000 distinct CDR3 sequences, around 28% occurring once. Sample: blood. The receptors shown here come from an elderly woman in good health.

There are many counts of this clonotype. The chain is built from TRBV28 and TRBJ2-3; D not resolved. V was pared by 3 bases and J by 5 bases, with 15 bases between. CDR3 length: 15 residues. CDR1 and CDR2 from the germline V gene are MDHEN and SYDVKM. CDR3 loop: CASSFQAREGDTQYF. In nucleotides, the CDR3 is TGTGCCAGCAGTTTTCAGGCCAGAGAAGGAGATACGCAGTATTTT.

This chain uses TRBV7-2 with TRBJ2-1, with D unclear. Germline CDR1 and CDR2: SGHTA and FQGNSA. The V and J ends lost 6 bases and 10 bases respectively, with 16 bases between them. This CDR3 is built from 13 residues. The CDR3, as DNA: TGTGCCAGCAGGGCACCCATGTCCTTGGAGCAGTTCTTC. It yields the protein CASRAPMSLEQFF.

This clonotype was picked up many times. The rearrangement uses TRBV6-2 or TRBV6-3 and TRBJ2-6, with D perhaps matching TRBD1 (5 bases). The CDR3 spans 17 residues. Germline V CDR1 and CDR2: MNHEY, SVGEGT. V shed 5 bases and J shed 0 bases, with 14 bases lying between them. The CDR3 region has the DNA TGTGCCAGCAGTCTGACAGAAACCATCTCTGGGGCCAACGTCCTGACTTTC. Amino acids: CASSLTETISGANVLTF.

A remark on this clonotype: A much larger clonotype is one base distant, so this may be a read error. The chain recombines TRBV4-1 with TRBJ2-5; 11 bases map to TRBD2. After removal of 5 bases from V and 11 bases from J, the junction contained 16 bases not matched to a gene. CDR1 and CDR2 from the germline V gene are MGHRA and YSYEKL. CDR3 length: 16 residues. The CDR3 sequence: CASSAPTSGAVNEQYF. In nucleotides, the CDR3 is TGCGCCAGCAGCGCCCCGACTAGCGGGGCGGTCAATGAGCAGTACTTC.

This chain connects TRBV5-6 to TRBJ2-3; 9 positions agree with TRBD1. V gave up 0 bases and J gave up 6 bases; unmatched junction bases: 5. Germline loops: CDR1 SGHDT, CDR2 YYEEEE. This CDR3 region has 15 residues. The CDR3 spells CASSLGTGGRDTQYF. DNA of the CDR3: TGTGCCAGCAGCTTGGGTACAGGGGGCAGGGATACGCAGTATTTT.

V and J are TRBV6-1 and TRBJ1-2; D unresolved. The CDR3 loop spans 12 amino acids. V lost 4 bases to trimming and J lost 10 bases, with 13 bases between them. CDR1 and CDR2 (germline): MNHNS, SASEGT. Here the CDR3 reads CASSAETGVYTF. Here the CDR3 DNA reads TGTGCCAGCAGTGCCGAGACCGGGGTCTACACCTTC.

The sample holds many counts of this clonotype. V usage is TRBV20-1 and J usage is TRBJ1-5; 7 nucleotides align to TRBD1. The CDR3 runs to 14 residues. Germline-derived CDR1 and CDR2 are DFQATT and SNEGSKA (reference sequence). V shed 1 base, J shed 2 bases, and the junction held 2 bases outside the gene matches. The CDR3 region has the DNA TGCAGTGCTAGAGTTGGACAGGGCAATCAGCCCCAGCATTTT. This sequence encodes CSARVGQGNQPQHF.

The sample holds a few counts of this clonotype. This rearrangement joins TRBV2 to TRBJ1-5, with a weak D call TRBD1 (5 bases). CDR1 and CDR2 (germline): SNHLY, FYNNEI. This CDR3 has 16 residues. V lost 8 bases, J lost 1 base, and 18 bases lay in between. CDR3 sequence (DNA): TGTGCCAGCCACAAAGGGGCAGGTTTCAGCAATCAGCCCCAGCATTTT. Translating it yields CASHKGAGFSNQPQHF.

Comment on this clonotype: With a much larger clone just one base away, this may be a read error. V gene TRBV27 combines with J gene TRBJ2-3; D gene uncertain. This CDR3 spans 15 amino acids. CDR1 and CDR2 from the germline V gene are MNHEY and SMNVEV (reference sequence). Trimming pared 2 bases from V and 3 bases from J, leaving 12 bases between. Here the CDR3 DNA reads TGTGCCAGCAGTTTACCGACGCTGGGAACAGATACGCAGTATTTT. Encoded protein: CASSLPTLGTDTQYF.

CDR3 nucleotides: TGCGCCAGCAGTTCTTTTCGGGGCTCCTACGAGCAGTACTTC. Protein sequence: CASSSFRGSYEQYF. The chain joins TRBV5-1 to TRBJ2-7, with a tentative D call TRBD2 (5 bases). V was pared by 5 bases and J by 0 bases, with 12 bases between. The CDR3 loop spans 14 amino acids. The germline V gene has CDR1 SGHRS and CDR2 YFSETQ.

The V gene is TRBV7-9, the J gene TRBJ1-2, with 7 bases identical to TRBD1. V gave up 5 bases and J gave up 7 bases; unmatched junction bases: 10. CDR1 and CDR2 (germline): SEHNR, FQNEAQ (reference sequence). The CDR3 consists of 14 residues. For the CDR3, the DNA is TGTGCCAGCAGCCCCGCTGGGGACAGCGTTGGCTACACCTTC. Its protein product is CASSPAGDSVGYTF.

There are a few counts of this clonotype. V usage is TRBV7-2 and J usage is TRBJ2-1; a possible D gene is TRBD1 (6 bases). Trimming took off 5 bases at V and 8 bases at J, with 19 bases between the two ends. The germline gives CDR1 SGHTA, CDR2 FQGNSA. This CDR3 spans 15 amino acids. The CDR3 coding sequence is TGTGCCAGCAGCCCCGGGACAAGGAACCTCGATGAGCAGTTCTTC. The encoded protein is CASSPGTRNLDEQFF.

The chain combines TRBV28 with TRBJ1-6, with D perhaps TRBD1 (6 bases). Germline V gene sequence: CDR1 MDHEN, CDR2 SYDVKM. Trimming took off 3 bases at V and 5 bases at J, with 11 bases between the two ends. The CDR3 extends over 15 amino acids. As DNA, the CDR3 is TGTGCCAGCAGTTTCCCGGGGGCGGATAATTCACCCCTCCACTTT. Protein product: CASSFPGADNSPLHF. Supplemented by reference TRBV28 and TRBJ1-6, the full variable domain reads DVKVTQSSRYLVKRTGEKVFLECVQDMDHENMFWYRQDPGLGLRLIYFSYDVKMKEKGDIPEGYSVSREKKERFSLILESASTNQTSMYLCASSFPGADNSPLHFGNGTRLTVT.

Notes on this clonotype: Given a much more abundant clone one base away, this may be a read error. The chain uses TRBV7-2 and TRBJ2-7, with TRBD2 as a possible D gene (5 bases). Germline values: CDR1 SGHTA, CDR2 FQGNSA. The CDR3 runs 14 residues. As DNA, the CDR3 is TGTGCCTGCAGCACGGGGTGGGGAAACTACGAGCAGTACTTC. Translated: CACSTGWGNYEQYF. Supplemented by reference TRBV7-2 and TRBJ2-7, the full variable domain reads GAGVSQSPSNKVTEKGKDVELRCDPISGHTALYWYRQSLGQGLEFLIYFQGNSAPDKSGLPSDRFSAERTGGSVSTLTIQRTQQEDSAVYLCACSTGWGNYEQYFGPGTRLTVT.

This clonotype was counted ten times or more. The CDR3 DNA follows: TGTGCCAGCAGCCCCAAATGGGCGCAAGAGACCCAGTACTTC. Translation gives CASSPKWAQETQYF. The chain recombines TRBV7-2 with TRBJ2-5; D gene unclear. The V end was cut by 5 bases, the J end by 2 bases, with 12 bases between. Germline V lookup: CDR1 SGHTA, CDR2 FQGNSA. This CDR3 is 14 amino acids long.

In DNA, the CDR3 is TGTGCCAGCTCAACATCGACTAGGGGCACCGGGGAGCTGTTTTTT. It specifies CASSTSTRGTGELFF. The chain employs TRBV18 and TRBJ2-2, with D perhaps matching TRBD2 (6 bases). The length of the CDR3 is 15 residues. Germline CDR1 reads KGHSH; CDR2 reads LQKENI. V was shortened by 5 bases and J by 4 bases, with 14 bases between the two germline ends.

In this sample, this clonotype turned up many times. The chain has TRBV12-3 or TRBV12-4 and TRBJ1-5; D is undetermined. The germline V and J ends were trimmed by 2 bases and 7 bases, with 9 bases remaining between them. The CDR3 contains 13 residues. This CDR3 reads CASSLTQPQPQHF. CDR3 DNA sequence: TGTGCCAGCAGTTTAACTCAACCCCAGCCCCAGCATTTT.

The CDR3 coding sequence is TGCAGTGCTCAACTCCCCGAGGACAGGGGGCGTCACGAGCAGTACTTC. Translation: CSAQLPEDRGRHEQYF. The V gene is TRBV20-1, the J gene TRBJ2-7, with 11 positions matching TRBD1. Trimming at V came to 5 bases and at J to 5 bases, leaving 14 bases not matched to a gene. Germline values: CDR1 DFQATT, CDR2 SNEGSKA (reference sequence). The CDR3 is 16 amino acids.

For this clonotype: A much larger clone lies one base from this, so it may be a read error. CDR3 residues: CASMEAAGNEQFF. The CDR3 DNA is TGTGCCAGCATGGAGGCAGCGGGCAATGAGCAGTTCTTC. The rearrangement joins TRBV6-1 to TRBJ2-1, with D possibly TRBD2 on 6 matching bases. Trimming left V 7 bases short and J 6 bases short, with 13 bases between. The CDR3 sequence is 13 residues long. Germline CDR1 and CDR2: MNHNS and SASEGT.

The chain links TRBV6-5 to TRBJ2-5, with 7 positions matching TRBD2. Germline CDR1 is MNHEY and CDR2 is SVGAGI. CDR3 length equals 15 residues. Trimming at V came to 2 bases and at J to 2 bases, leaving 5 bases not matched to a gene. The CDR3 DNA sequence: TGTGCCAGCAGTTACACGTCTAGCGGACAAGAGACCCAGTACTTC. This sequence encodes CASSYTSSGQETQYF.

This clonotype occurred many times. The chain employs TRBV7-2 and TRBJ2-7; the match to TRBD2 covers 8 bases. Germline V CDR1 and CDR2: SGHTA, FQGNSA. The CDR3 sequence is 15 residues long. Unmatched junction bases numbered 5, after V lost 2 bases and J lost 2 bases. The CDR3 loop reads CASSLQRGRPYEQYF. The CDR3 DNA sequence: TGTGCCAGCAGCTTACAGCGGGGGCGACCCTACGAGCAGTACTTC.

This clonotype was detected ten times or more. The J gene is TRBJ2-4, the V gene TRBV20-1, with D possibly matching TRBD2 (5 bases). The V gene lost 8 bases and the J gene lost 6 bases, with 14 bases spanning the gap. Germline V gene data show CDR1 as DFQATT and CDR2 as SNEGSKA (reference sequence). CDR3 size: 12 residues. CDR3 DNA sequence: TGCAGTCGGGGTCAGTCTATAAACATTCAGTACTTC. This translates into CSRGQSINIQYF.

On this clonotype itself: At one end, the junction sequence differs from germline, possibly due to a read error. The CDR3 loop is CGVKSGFYEQYF. CDR3 nucleotides: TGCGGCGTTAAAAGCGGGTTCTACGAGCAGTACTTC. V is TRBV29-1 and J is TRBJ2-7; a possible D gene is TRBD2 (6 bases). The CDR3 totals 12 residues. From germline, CDR1 is SQVTM and CDR2 ANQGSEA.

This clonotype was detected a few times. The rearrangement links TRBV4-1 to TRBJ2-1; 7 nucleotides match TRBD2. Germline CDR1 is MGHRA and CDR2 is YSYEKL. The CDR3 runs 17 residues. The ends lost 4 bases at V and 6 bases at J; junction bases unmatched: 15. CDR3 protein: CASSRPSGEVAGNEQFF. In DNA form, the CDR3 reads TGCGCCAGCAGCCGGCCCTCGGGGGAAGTAGCGGGCAATGAGCAGTTCTTC.

This chain connects TRBV9 to TRBJ2-2; D not certain. CDR3 length: 13 residues. Germline assignment: CDR1 SGDLS and CDR2 YYNGEE. V shed 0 bases and J shed 4 bases, with 4 bases lying between them. CDR3 bases: TGTGCCAGCAGCGTAGAGAGCACCGGGGAGCTGTTTTTT. It is translated as CASSVESTGELFF.

This clonotype was observed at least ten times. This chain links TRBV4-3 with TRBJ2-5, with 10 bases matching TRBD1. The CDR3 length is 18 residues. V shed 0 bases and J 2 bases; nucleotides not matched to a gene: 9. Per germline, CDR1 LGHNA and CDR2 YSLEER. This chain's CDR3 is CASSQEFQGTGEQETQYF. The DNA for the CDR3 is TGCGCCAGCAGCCAAGAATTCCAGGGGACAGGGGAACAAGAGACCCAGTACTTC.

V and J are TRBV30 and TRBJ2-5; 11 bases agree with TRBD2. The CDR3 has 13 amino acids. The V gene's germline CDR1 is GTSNPN and CDR2 SVGIG (reference sequence). The junction had 11 bases not matched to a gene; V was cut back by 6 bases and J by 11 bases. DNA of the CDR3: TGTGCCTGCTCTAGCGGGGGGCCACGGGAGCAGTACTTC. Its protein product is CACSSGGPREQYF.

The chain couples TRBV12-3 or TRBV12-4 to TRBJ2-5; TRBD1 is a possible D gene (5 bases). The better agreement between TRBJ2-7 and the DNA end casts doubt on the J call. The length of the CDR3 is 13 residues. This chain's CDR3 is CASSRGRPHEQYF. CDR3 in DNA: TGTGCCAGCAGTAGGGGCCGGCCCCACGAGCAGTACTTC.

The rearrangement uses TRBV6-5 and TRBJ2-1; 10 bases align to TRBD2. Germline CDR1 is MNHEY and CDR2 is SVGAGI. V lost 4 bases, J lost 7 bases, and 13 bases stayed unmatched. There are 17 residues in the CDR3. The CDR3 DNA is TGTGCCAGCAGTTCCCGCTGGATTAGCGGGGGGAAGAATGAGCAGTTCTTC. Translating gives CASSSRWISGGKNEQFF.